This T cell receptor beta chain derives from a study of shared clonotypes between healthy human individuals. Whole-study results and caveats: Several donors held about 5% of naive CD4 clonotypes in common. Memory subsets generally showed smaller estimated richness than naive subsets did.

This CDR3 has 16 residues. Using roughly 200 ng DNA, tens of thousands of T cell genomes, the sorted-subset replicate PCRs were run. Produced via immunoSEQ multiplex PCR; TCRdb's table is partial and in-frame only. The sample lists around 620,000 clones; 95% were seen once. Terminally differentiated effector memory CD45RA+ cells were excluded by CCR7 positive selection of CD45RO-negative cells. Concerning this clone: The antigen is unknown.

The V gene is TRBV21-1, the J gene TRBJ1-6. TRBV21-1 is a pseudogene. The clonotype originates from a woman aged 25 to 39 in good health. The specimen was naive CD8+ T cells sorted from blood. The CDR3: CASSKGCRDQRSPLHF. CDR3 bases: TGTGCCAGCAGCAAAGGGTGCCGGGATCAGAGATCACCCCTCCACTTT.